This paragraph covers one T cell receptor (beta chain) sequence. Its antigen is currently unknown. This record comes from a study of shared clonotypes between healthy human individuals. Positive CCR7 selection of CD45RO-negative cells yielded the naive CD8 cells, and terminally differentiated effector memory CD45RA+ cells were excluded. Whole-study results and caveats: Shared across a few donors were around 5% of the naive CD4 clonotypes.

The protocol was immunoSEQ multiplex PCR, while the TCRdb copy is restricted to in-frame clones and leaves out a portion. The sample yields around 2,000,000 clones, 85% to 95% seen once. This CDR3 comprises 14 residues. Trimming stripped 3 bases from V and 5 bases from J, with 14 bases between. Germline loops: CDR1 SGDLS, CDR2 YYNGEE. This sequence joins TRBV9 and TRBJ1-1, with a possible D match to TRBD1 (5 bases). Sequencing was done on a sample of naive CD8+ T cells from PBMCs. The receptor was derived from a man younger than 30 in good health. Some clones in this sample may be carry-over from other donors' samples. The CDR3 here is CASSAWDRGTEAFF. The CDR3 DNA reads TGTGCCAGCAGCGCTTGGGACCGAGGGACTGAAGCTTTCTTT.